A single sample is the source of the 20 T cell receptor beta chains below, sequenced in a study of cytomegalovirus exposure and HLA in healthy donors. The PCR made use of 60 Vbeta and 13 Jbeta primers. Sequencing was performed with immunoSEQ multiplex PCR; in TCRdb, only in-frame clones are kept and a portion is missing. The repertoire holds 150,000 to 200,000 clones, approximately 9.5% seen once, with 1% to 1.5% in the top ten. Sequencing input: PBMCs. The receptor source for this set is a woman in her twenties or thirties in good health and CMV-seropositive.

This clone was observed a few times. V is TRBV25-1 and J is TRBJ2-3, with D hard to call. CDR3 length: 16 amino acids. V was cut by 1 base and J by 0 bases, with 11 bases left in between. Per germline, CDR1 MGHDK and CDR2 SYGVNS. CDR3 DNA: TGTGCCAGCAGTGAATTTTCCGGAGCTAGCACAGATACGCAGTATTTT. Amino acids: CASSEFSGASTDTQYF.

This clone occurred a few times. This chain connects TRBV19 to TRBJ1-4; possible D gene TRBD1, 5 bases. Trimming removed 3 bases at V and 8 bases at J, with 19 bases between. This CDR3 contains 16 residues. CDR1 is LNHDA, CDR2 SQIVND, per germline (reference sequence). CDR3 sequence reads: CASSIGGAGSGEKLFF. CDR3 bases: TGTGCCAGTAGTATTGGGGGTGCCGGGAGTGGAGAAAAACTGTTTTTT.

CDR3 nucleotides: TGTGCCAGCAGCTTTAGTGCCGGGGAGCTGTTTTTT. Protein: CASSFSAGELFF. The rearrangement joins TRBV2 to TRBJ2-2; D unresolved. The CDR3 has 12 amino acids. The germline V gene encodes CDR1 SNHLY and CDR2 FYNNEI. Trimming shortened V by 6 bases and J by 6 bases, and 8 bases separated the two germline ends.

The chain is built from TRBV10-1 and TRBJ1-1, with TRBD1 identical over 10 bases. The germline CDR1 and CDR2 sequences are WNHNN and SYGVQD (reference sequence). CDR3 length: 14 amino acids. V shed 4 bases and J 4 bases; nucleotides not matched to a gene: 3. As DNA, the CDR3 is TGCGCCAGCAGTGCCCGGACAGGGGGCACTGAAGCTTTCTTT. Translated: CASSARTGGTEAFF.

V and J are TRBV7-2 and TRBJ1-4; D unclear. The CDR3 consists of 13 residues. V was shortened by 2 bases and J by 5 bases, with 6 bases between the two germline ends. The germline V gene has CDR1 SGHTA and CDR2 FQGNSA. The CDR3 loop reads CASSLSPNEKLFF. In DNA form, the CDR3 reads TGTGCCAGCAGCTTAAGCCCGAATGAAAAACTGTTTTTT.

A few counts support this clone. The V and J genes are TRBV6-4 and TRBJ1-1, with D unclear. The V gene's germline CDR1 is MRHNA and CDR2 SNTAGT. The CDR3 runs to 13 residues. V was shortened by 3 bases and J by 7 bases, with 12 bases between the two germline ends. DNA of the CDR3: TGTGCCAGCAGTGATCCGATACGGTTTGAAGCTTTCTTT. Residues: CASSDPIRFEAFF.

The chain uses TRBV7-8 and TRBJ2-5; D remains unclear. V lost 5 bases and J lost 2, with 6 bases in between. Germline CDR1 is SGHVS and CDR2 is FQNEAQ. CDR3 length: 12 residues. The CDR3, as DNA: TGTGCCAGCAGCGGGCTTCAAGAGACCCAGTACTTC. Translated: CASSGLQETQYF. Supplemented by reference TRBV7-8 and TRBJ2-5, the full variable domain reads GAGVSQSPRYKVAKRGQDVALRCDPISGHVSLFWYQQALGQGPEFLTYFQNEAQLDKSGLPSDRFFAERPEGSVSTLKIQRTQQEDSAVYLCASSGLQETQYFGPGTRLLVL.

This clone was recorded only once. The CDR3 here is CASSSRDNAYEQYF. The CDR3 DNA follows: TGTGCCAGCAGCTCCCGGGACAATGCCTACGAGCAGTACTTC. The J gene is TRBJ2-7, the V gene TRBV11-2, with D possibly TRBD1 on 6 matching bases. Germline CDR1 is SGHAT and CDR2 is FQNNGV. This CDR3 has 14 amino acids. Trimming removed 4 bases from V and 2 bases from J, with 12 bases in between.

Here the CDR3 DNA reads TGTGCCAGCAGCGCGGAGACAGGGAGGCTGTGGGAGCAGTACTTC. Amino acids: CASSAETGRLWEQYF. The genes are TRBV9 and TRBJ2-7, with a weak D call TRBD1 (7 bases). The germline V gene encodes CDR1 SGDLS and CDR2 YYNGEE. Trimming took off 3 bases at V and 7 bases at J, with 20 bases between the two ends. The CDR3 is 15 amino acids.

The rearrangement links TRBV5-1 to TRBJ2-3; tentative D call: TRBD2 (6 bases). The CDR3 length is 17 residues. Trimming shortened V by 0 bases and J by 0 bases, and 14 bases separated the two germline ends. CDR1 is SGHRS, CDR2 YFSETQ, per germline. The CDR3 coding sequence is TGCGCCAGCAGCTTGGTTAGCGGATATACTAGCACAGATACGCAGTATTTT. Translated: CASSLVSGYTSTDTQYF.

This clone occurred a few times. The J gene is TRBJ2-2, the V gene TRBV5-4, with D perhaps TRBD1 (5 bases). Germline CDR1 and CDR2: SGHNT and YYREEE (reference sequence). V was pared by 4 bases and J by 3 bases, with 16 bases between. The CDR3 has 16 residues. In DNA form, the CDR3 reads TGTGCCAGCAGCCCACCAGGGATATATGACACCGGGGAGCTGTTTTTT. As protein: CASSPPGIYDTGELFF.

V and J are TRBV6-1 and TRBJ2-1; D is undetermined. V was shortened by 8 bases and J by 1 base, with 6 bases between the two germline ends. Germline V gives CDR1 MNHNS, CDR2 SASEGT. The CDR3 extends over 12 amino acids. The CDR3, as DNA: TGTGCCAGCCCAAAATCCTACAATGAGCAGTTCTTC. Protein sequence: CASPKSYNEQFF.

This clone was detected only a few times. V gene TRBV5-4 combines with J gene TRBJ1-1; TRBD1 might be the D (5 bases). This CDR3 contains 13 residues. Deletions cut 3 bases from V and 4 bases from J, with 10 bases between. Germline V lookup: CDR1 SGHNT, CDR2 YYREEE (reference sequence). CDR3 nucleotide sequence: TGTGCCAGCAGCTCAGGGAAAGGCACTGAAGCTTTCTTT. Amino acids: CASSSGKGTEAFF.

This clone was observed a few times. The chain uses TRBV2 and TRBJ2-2; no definite D call. CDR1 SNHLY and CDR2 FYNNEI come from the germline V gene. V lost 5 bases to trimming and J lost 4 bases, with 11 bases between them. CDR3 size: 14 residues. The CDR3 bases are TGTGCCAGCAGTAAAAACTCCCCCACCGGGGAGCTGTTTTTT. Amino acids: CASSKNSPTGELFF.

A few counts support this clone. The CDR3: CASSYGQGGREQYF. CDR3 DNA: TGTGCCAGCAGTTACGGGCAGGGAGGTCGCGAGCAGTACTTC. The chain combines TRBV6-5 with TRBJ2-7; the D gene is possibly TRBD2 (6 bases). The V and J ends lost 2 bases and 6 bases respectively, with 14 bases between them. This CDR3 spans 14 amino acids. The V gene's germline CDR1 is MNHEY and CDR2 SVGAGI.

This clone was observed a handful of times. V usage is TRBV7-9 and J usage is TRBJ2-7; the match to TRBD2 covers 9 bases. The CDR3 covers 17 residues. Germline values: CDR1 SEHNR, CDR2 FQNEAQ (reference sequence). The V segment lost 4 bases and the J segment 5 bases; nucleotides outside the gene matches: 15. CDR3 coding DNA: TGTGCCAGCAGCTCCAATCCATATAGCGGGAGTTACGACGAGCAGTACTTC. As protein: CASSSNPYSGSYDEQYF.

This clone occurred a few times. The chain recombines TRBV7-2 with TRBJ2-5; 8 positions agree with TRBD1. Germline assignment: CDR1 SGHTA and CDR2 FQGNSA. With V trimmed by 4 bases and J by 5 bases, 6 bases remained unmatched. The length of the CDR3 is 14 residues. CDR3 sequence reads: CASSSSGQGETQYF. The DNA of the CDR3 is TGTGCCAGCAGCTCGAGCGGACAGGGCGAGACCCAGTACTTC.

This clone was seen a handful of times. The V call is TRBV10-3, the J call TRBJ2-4; D may be TRBD1 (6 bases). Germline V gives CDR1 ENHRY, CDR2 SYGVKD. Trimming removed 1 base at V and 2 bases at J, with 9 bases between. The CDR3 sequence is 15 residues long. The CDR3: CAISEWGTTKNIQYF. The CDR3, as DNA: TGTGCCATCAGTGAGTGGGGGACAACCAAAAACATTCAGTACTTC.

This clone was seen only a few times. Other DNA sequences of this sample code for an identical CDR3. The chain employs TRBV20-1 and TRBJ2-7, with D unresolved. CDR3 length: 11 amino acids. From germline, CDR1 is DFQATT and CDR2 SNEGSKA (reference sequence). Trimming cost V 3 bases and J 1 base, with 4 bases left between them. This CDR3 is CSASLSYEQYF. CDR3 DNA sequence: TGCAGTGCTAGCTTATCCTACGAGCAGTACTTC.

This chain connects TRBV11-2 to TRBJ2-7; D is possibly TRBD2 (5 bases). The germline V gene has CDR1 SGHAT and CDR2 FQNNGV. V shed 5 bases and J shed 0 bases, with 11 bases lying between them. CDR3 length equals 14 residues. The CDR3, as DNA: TGTGCCAGCAGCCAGACTACCTTCTCCTACGAGCAGTACTTC. Amino acids: CASSQTTFSYEQYF.